What follows are 30 T cell receptor beta chains derived from one specimen sequenced in a study of cytomegalovirus exposure and HLA in healthy donors. 60 Vbeta and 13 Jbeta primers were used in PCR. Clones were read by immunoSEQ multiplex PCR, and TCRdb kept only the in-frame ones, dropping some. The sample includes 180,000 or so clones, over 65% of them seen just once. What was sequenced was PBMCs. The receptors here all came from a man aged 18 to 35 in good health and CMV-seronegative.

This clone was seen once. The rearrangement joins TRBV5-1 to TRBJ2-7; TRBD1 agrees at 7 bases. Germline V CDR1 and CDR2: SGHRS, YFSETQ. V shed 5 bases and J 2 bases; nucleotides not matched to a gene: 7. This CDR3 is 14 amino acids long. CDR3 coding DNA: TGCGCCAGCAGAATCGGGACAGCAGCCTACGAGCAGTACTTC. The encoded protein is CASRIGTAAYEQYF. Using reference TRBV5-1 and TRBJ2-7 for the parts outside the CDR3, the full variable domain is KAGVTQTPRYLIKTRGQQVTLSCSPISGHRSVSWYQQTPGQGLQFLFEYFSETQRNKGNFPGRFSGRQFSNSRSEMNVSTLELGDSALYLCASRIGTAAYEQYFGPGTRLTVT.

V usage is TRBV30 and J usage is TRBJ1-6, with a weak D call TRBD1 (5 bases). CDR3 length equals 15 residues. Germline CDR1 reads GTSNPN; CDR2 reads SVGIG (reference sequence). Trimming cost V 3 bases and J 7 bases, with 16 bases left between them. CDR3 DNA: TGTGCCTGGAGGGAGTTCGCAGGGATCAATTCACCCCTCCACTTT. Residues: CAWREFAGINSPLHF. The whole variable domain, remainder taken from reference TRBV30 and TRBJ1-6, is SQTIHQWPATLVQPVGSPLSLECTVEGTSNPNLYWYRQAAGRGLQLLFYSVGIGQISSEVPQNLSASRPQDRQFILSSKKLLLSDSGFYLCAWREFAGINSPLHFGNGTRLTVT.

The V gene is TRBV5-1, the J gene TRBJ2-1; 7 positions agree with TRBD1. Germline lookup yields CDR1 SGHRS and CDR2 YFSETQ. Trimming removed 5 bases from V and 4 bases from J; junction bases left unmatched: 3. CDR3 length: 13 amino acids. In DNA form, the CDR3 reads TGCGCCAGCAGGACAGGGCGTTACAATGAGCAGTTCTTC. It encodes CASRTGRYNEQFF.

This chain links TRBV5-1 with TRBJ2-5; D gene unclear. V shed 4 bases and J shed 1 base, with 14 bases lying between them. CDR3 length: 15 amino acids. Germline-derived CDR1 and CDR2 are SGHRS and YFSETQ. The DNA of the CDR3 is TGCGCCAGCAGCCAAAAACGGGTCGGCCAAGAGACCCAGTACTTC. Residues: CASSQKRVGQETQYF.

This clone has only a few counts. This chain's CDR3 is CASSLGVGQGAQYF. CDR3 nucleotide sequence: TGTGCCAGCAGCTTGGGCGTTGGACAGGGGGCCCAGTACTTC. The chain employs TRBV7-3 and TRBJ2-5, with 10 bases fitting TRBD1. Germline trimming cut 3 bases from V and 9 bases from J; bases unmatched to any gene: 7. The CDR3 loop spans 14 amino acids. Germline CDR1 SGHTA, CDR2 FQGTGA. Full variable domain (missing parts from reference TRBV7-3 and TRBJ2-5): GAGVSQTPSNKVTEKGKYVELRCDPISGHTALYWYRQSLGQGPEFLIYFQGTGAADDSGLPNDRFFAVRPEGSVSTLKIQRTERGDSAVYLCASSLGVGQGAQYFGPGTRLLVL.

The V call is TRBV7-2, the J call TRBJ1-2, with D unresolved. Germline values: CDR1 SGHTA, CDR2 FQGNSA. This CDR3 is built from 13 residues. V was clipped by 5 bases and J by 4 bases, with 11 bases between them. In nucleotides, the CDR3 is TGTGCCAGCAGCCAGGAACCGATCTATGGCTACACCTTC. Amino acid sequence: CASSQEPIYGYTF.

A word on this clone: Sequence at one end of the junction differs from germline and may be a read error. The chain employs TRBV7-7 and TRBJ2-2; D is possibly TRBD1 or TRBD2 (6 bases each). The V gene's germline CDR1 is SSHAT and CDR2 FNYEAQ (reference sequence). This CDR3 has 14 amino acids. The CDR3, as DNA: TGTGCTAGCAGGGGAGGAGAAGGCACCGGGGAGCTGTTTTTT. It translates to CASRGGEGTGELFF.

This clone was seen a handful of times. This chain connects TRBV19 to TRBJ1-5; D is ambiguous. Trimming removed 8 bases at V and 7 bases at J, with 18 bases between. Germline V gene sequence: CDR1 LNHDA, CDR2 SQIVND (reference sequence). The CDR3 consists of 14 residues. CDR3 sequence (DNA): TGTGCCAGTTCCGTGGGCAGGATGGGCCAGCCCCAGCATTTT. Translating it yields CASSVGRMGQPQHF.

The chain recombines TRBV2 with TRBJ2-1; 11 bases fit TRBD1. With V trimmed by 5 bases and J by 3 bases, 3 bases remained unmatched. The CDR3 runs 15 residues. Germline-derived CDR1 and CDR2 are SNHLY and FYNNEI. This chain's CDR3 is CASSSGTGGYNEQFF. CDR3 bases: TGTGCCAGCAGTTCCGGGACAGGGGGCTACAATGAGCAGTTCTTC.

The chain has TRBV18 and TRBJ2-1; 8 bases align to TRBD1. This CDR3 spans 19 amino acids. CDR1 is KGHSH, CDR2 LQKENI, per germline. V dropped 8 bases and J dropped 0; count of bases not matched to a gene: 18. CDR3 in DNA: TGTGCCAGCCGCGAAACAGGGGGTCAAACAAATCGCTCCTACAATGAGCAGTTCTTC. It specifies CASRETGGQTNRSYNEQFF.

J is TRBJ1-2 and V is TRBV29-1; 7 positions match TRBD1. Trimming at V came to 7 bases and at J to 8 bases, leaving 13 bases not matched to a gene. Looked up from germline, CDR1 is SQVTM and CDR2 is ANQGSEA. The CDR3 is made up of 13 amino acids. The CDR3 nucleotides read TGCAGCGCTGTGAGACAGGGTGGTAGAGGCTACACCTTC. It translates to CSAVRQGGRGYTF.

This chain connects TRBV11-2 to TRBJ2-7; D is unclear. The CDR3 is 16 amino acids. Trimming pared 1 base from V and 5 bases from J, leaving 18 bases between. Germline V gene data show CDR1 as SGHAT and CDR2 as FQNNGV. In DNA form, the CDR3 reads TGTGCCAGCAGCTTAGCAGTCCCTAATCCAGGCAACGAGCAGTACTTC. Residues: CASSLAVPNPGNEQYF. Full variable domain (outside the CDR3, taken from reference TRBV11-2 and TRBJ2-7): EAGVAQSPRYKIIEKRQSVAFWCNPISGHATLYWYQQILGQGPKLLIQFQNNGVVDDSQLPKDRFSAERLKGVDSTLKIQPAKLEDSAVYLCASSLAVPNPGNEQYFGPGTRLTVT.

This clone was seen only once. V gene TRBV5-4 combines with J gene TRBJ2-7; TRBD1 agrees at 8 bases. The CDR3 covers 15 residues. The V segment lost 0 bases and the J segment 6 bases; nucleotides outside the gene matches: 8. Germline values: CDR1 SGHNT, CDR2 YYREEE (reference sequence). CDR3 DNA sequence: TGTGCCAGCAGCTTGGCGTCAGGGGGCGGGTTCGAGCAGTACTTC. Translating it yields CASSLASGGGFEQYF.

This chain connects TRBV7-9 to TRBJ2-3; D perhaps matches TRBD1 (5 bases). Per the germline V gene, CDR1 is SEHNR and CDR2 is FQNEAQ (reference sequence). The length of the CDR3 is 16 residues. The ends were cut back, 0 bases at V and 3 bases at J, with 13 bases in the middle. CDR3 protein: CASSLAAGRWTDTQYF. The CDR3 DNA follows: TGTGCCAGCAGCTTAGCGGCAGGGCGATGGACAGATACGCAGTATTTT.

V is TRBV2 and J is TRBJ2-2; the D gene is possibly TRBD1 (5 bases). CDR1 SNHLY and CDR2 FYNNEI come from the germline V gene. The CDR3 runs 15 residues. Trimming stripped 6 bases from V and 0 bases from J, with 11 bases between. This chain's CDR3 is CASSRTRTNTGELFF. CDR3 nucleotide sequence: TGTGCCAGCAGCCGGACAAGAACGAACACCGGGGAGCTGTTTTTT.

This chain joins TRBV30 and TRBJ2-7; a possible D gene is TRBD1 (5 bases). Germline V gene lookup returns CDR1 GTSNPN and CDR2 SVGIG (reference sequence). The CDR3 loop spans 13 amino acids. Trimming took off 0 bases at V and 4 bases at J, with 10 bases between the two ends. CDR3 bases: TGTGCCTGGAGTGTCATGGGGCCGTACGAGCAGTACTTC. Its protein product is CAWSVMGPYEQYF.

The V and J genes are TRBV2 and TRBJ1-3; possible D gene TRBD1, 6 bases. V shed 6 bases and J shed 2 bases, with 8 bases lying between them. Per germline, CDR1 SNHLY and CDR2 FYNNEI. This CDR3 contains 13 residues. CDR3 loop: CASSRDTGNTIYF. CDR3 sequence (DNA): TGTGCCAGCAGCCGGGACACTGGAAACACCATATATTTT.

This clone was observed a few times. V and J are TRBV7-9 and TRBJ1-2, with D perhaps matching TRBD1 (6 bases). Germline V gene sequence: CDR1 SEHNR, CDR2 FQNEAQ (reference sequence). The CDR3 runs to 14 residues. Trimming stripped 1 base from V and 6 bases from J, with 12 bases between. CDR3 sequence (DNA): TGTGCCAGCAGCTTAGATGGGGGCGCAAATGGCTACACCTTC. Its translation: CASSLDGGANGYTF.

About this clone itself: Distinct nucleotide sequences in the sample also encode this CDR3. The chain has TRBV19 and TRBJ2-2; D uncertain. The germline V gene encodes CDR1 LNHDA and CDR2 SQIVND (reference sequence). Trimming left V 9 bases short and J 1 base short, with 12 bases between. This CDR3 is built from 14 residues. CDR3 in amino acids: CASTNTGNTGELFF. The CDR3 nucleotides are TGTGCCAGCACGAACACGGGGAACACCGGGGAGCTGTTTTTT.

This clone has just a few counts. The V call is TRBV7-8, the J call TRBJ1-2, with TRBD1 identical over 7 bases. The CDR3 is made up of 15 amino acids. The germline gives CDR1 SGHVS, CDR2 FQNEAQ. V dropped 4 bases and J dropped 7; count of bases not matched to a gene: 12. CDR3 nucleotide sequence: TGTGCCAGCAGCTCATCAGGGGGTGGGATTCCTGGCTACACCTTC. Protein: CASSSSGGGIPGYTF.

The chain couples TRBV15 to TRBJ1-2; 8 bases agree with TRBD1. Germline CDR1 reads LNHNV; CDR2 reads YYDKDF (reference sequence). The CDR3 consists of 13 residues. The V and J ends lost 5 bases and 3 bases, in that order; junction bases with no gene match: 2. In DNA, the CDR3 is TGTGCCACCAGCCTGGGACAGGACTATGGCTACACCTTC. It codes for CATSLGQDYGYTF.

The chain combines TRBV4-2 with TRBJ1-2; 7 bases line up with TRBD1. Per germline, CDR1 LGHNA and CDR2 YNFKEQ. J gave up 8 bases and V 0 bases, and 9 bases lay outside the gene matches. The CDR3 has 15 amino acids. The CDR3 loop is CASSQDLAGGRGYTF. The CDR3 nucleotides are TGTGCCAGCAGCCAAGATCTGGCAGGGGGTCGAGGCTACACCTTC.

This chain connects TRBV7-2 to TRBJ2-3; D possibly corresponds to TRBD2 (7 bases). In germline, CDR1 is SGHTA, CDR2 FQGNSA. V was shortened by 0 bases and J by 4 bases, with 11 bases between the two germline ends. CDR3 length: 15 residues. The CDR3: CASSLAGGRADTQYF. Here the CDR3 DNA reads TGTGCCAGCAGCTTAGCGGGGGGGCGGGCAGATACGCAGTATTTT.

The gene calls are TRBV30 and TRBJ2-5, with 7 bases that match TRBD2. TRBJ2-7 matches the DNA end more closely, so the J call is doubtful. The CDR3 loop spans 12 amino acids. The germline CDR1 and CDR2 sequences are GTSNPN and SVGIG (reference sequence). The CDR3, as DNA: TGTGCCTGGAATGTGGGAGGGGACGAGCAGTACTTC. Amino acid sequence: CAWNVGGDEQYF.

The V call is TRBV29-1, the J call TRBJ2-7; 12 nucleotides line up with TRBD1. Germline V gene data show CDR1 as SQVTM and CDR2 as ANQGSEA. The V and J ends lost 7 bases and 7 bases, in that order; junction bases with no gene match: 11. The CDR3 totals 14 residues. The CDR3 nucleotides are TGCAGCGCCGTCGAAGGGACAGGGGGCCGGGAGCAGTACTTC. Protein sequence: CSAVEGTGGREQYF.

The DNA for the CDR3 is TGTGCCAGCAGTCCCACGACTAGCGGGGTCACAGATACGCAGTATTTT. Its translation: CASSPTTSGVTDTQYF. The chain carries TRBV25-1 and TRBJ2-3; 11 bases line up with TRBD2. The CDR3 sequence is 16 residues long. Trimming at V came to 5 bases and at J to 2 bases, leaving 6 bases not matched to a gene. The V gene's germline CDR1 is MGHDK and CDR2 SYGVNS. Combining the CDR3 with reference TRBV25-1 and TRBJ2-3 gives the whole variable domain EADIYQTPRYLVIGTGKKITLECSQTMGHDKMYWYQQDPGMELHLIHYSYGVNSTEKGDLSSESTVSRIRTEHFPLTLESARPSHTSQYLCASSPTTSGVTDTQYFGPGTRLTVL.

The chain couples TRBV6-5 to TRBJ2-7, with TRBD1 matching over 8 bases. V lost 4 bases to trimming and J lost 4 bases; unmatched junction nucleotides: 9. CDR1 is MNHEY, CDR2 SVGAGI, per germline. This CDR3 spans 15 amino acids. In nucleotides, the CDR3 is TGTGCCAGCAGTTCAATTCAGGGGGCGTCGTACGAGCAGTACTTC. Its protein product is CASSSIQGASYEQYF.

This clone appeared once. This chain joins TRBV28 and TRBJ1-1; 10 positions match TRBD1. The CDR3 loop spans 14 amino acids. Trimming took 6 bases from V and 4 from J; bases not matched to a gene: 5. Germline V gene lookup returns CDR1 MDHEN and CDR2 SYDVKM. Here the CDR3 DNA reads TGTGCCAGCAGAGGGGGACAGGGGTTCACTGAAGCTTTCTTT. Translated: CASRGGQGFTEAFF.

The rearrangement joins TRBV11-2 to TRBJ2-7; 10 bases line up with TRBD1. Germline-derived CDR1 and CDR2 are SGHAT and FQNNGV. The CDR3 totals 15 residues. With V trimmed by 5 bases and J by 3 bases, 7 bases remained unmatched. The CDR3 nucleotides are TGTGCCAGCAGCAAAGGACAGGGGGAGGGCTACGAGCAGTACTTC. Translating gives CASSKGQGEGYEQYF.

This clone was detected only a few times. This rearrangement joins TRBV27 to TRBJ1-2, with a tentative D call TRBD1 (6 bases). The CDR3 runs 14 residues. Germline assignment: CDR1 MNHEY and CDR2 SMNVEV (reference sequence). V lost 2 bases, J lost 4 bases, and 11 bases lay in between. The CDR3 DNA is TGTGCCAGCAGTTTAACCGGACAGATCTATGGCTACACCTTC. Translated, it gives CASSLTGQIYGYTF.